The clone carrying this TCR beta chain has more than one count but fewer than ten. The CDR3 has 15 amino acids. The germline V gene encodes CDR1 MNHNS and CDR2 SASEGT. The trim removed 2 bases at V and 3 bases at J, leaving 7 bases unmatched. TCRdb fed the RT-PCR reads into MiXCR, producing one record per CDR3 protein. The data contain fewer than 800,000 distinct CDR3 sequences, 14% of them singletons. The specimen sequenced was memory CD4+ T cells from blood. The sequence was obtained from a female donor in good health, serving as a healthy control. The chain combines TRBV6-1 with TRBJ2-7, with 7 bases lining up with TRBD1. The DNA for the CDR3 is TGTGCCAGCAGTGAACCTCGGACAGGTTTCTACGAGCAGTACTTC. Encoded protein: CASSEPRTGFYEQYF.